Below, one T cell receptor beta chain is given with its context. What it binds is unknown. Germline assignment: CDR1 MNHEY and CDR2 SVGAGI. The CDR3 has 13 residues. Trimming removed 7 bases from V and 7 bases from J, with 13 bases in between. The sample comes from a study of T cells after posttransplantation cyclophosphamide. Study outcomes and limitations: Recipient CMV seropositivity and CMV reactivation strongly tracked TRB clonality. Skin or GI-infiltrating T cells shared few TRB sequences with blood. Donor-recipient repertoire similarity was low at 1-2 months, rising over year one.

TCRdb keeps only in-frame clones here, not all; method: immunoSEQ multiplex PCR. The sample includes approximately 760 clones, approximately 83% of them seen just once. The origin of this receptor is a middle-aged man. The material sequenced was gut tissue. The genes are TRBV6-5 and TRBJ1-4, with D possibly TRBD1 on 5 matching bases. This CDR3 reads CASTSLGGEKLFF. The CDR3, as DNA: TGTGCCAGCACCTCTTTGGGGGGTGAAAAACTGTTTTTT.